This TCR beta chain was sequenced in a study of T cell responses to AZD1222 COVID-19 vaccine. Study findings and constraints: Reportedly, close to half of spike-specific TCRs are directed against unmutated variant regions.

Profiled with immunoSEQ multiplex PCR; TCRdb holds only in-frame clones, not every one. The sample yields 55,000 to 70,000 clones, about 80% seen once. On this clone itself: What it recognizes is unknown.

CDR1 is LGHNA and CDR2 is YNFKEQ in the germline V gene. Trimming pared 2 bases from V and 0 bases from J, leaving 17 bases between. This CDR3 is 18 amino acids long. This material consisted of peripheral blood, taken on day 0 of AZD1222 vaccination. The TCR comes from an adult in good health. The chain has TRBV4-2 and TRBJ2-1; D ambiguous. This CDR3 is CASSQQVQHSSSYNEQFF. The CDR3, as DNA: TGTGCCAGCAGCCAACAGGTCCAACATTCCAGCTCCTACAATGAGCAGTTCTTC.